A selection of T cell receptor beta chains follows, all from one sample in a study of blood T cell repertoires in COVID-19. Some clones are missing from TCRdb's copy, which holds only in-frame ones; the method was immunoSEQ multiplex PCR. The table records approximately 130,000 clones, roughly 84% of them present only once. Sequences were obtained from peripheral blood. All receptors derive from a man aged 55 to 70 with acute or convalescent COVID-19. CDR3s leave out the opening cysteine and the closing phenylalanine or tryptophan. The D gene is left open where the match is weak.

d_call j_call v_call cdr3_length cdr3_aa
TRBD2 TRBJ2-3 TRBV7-2 13 ASSQTSGSGDTQY
- TRBJ1-5 TRBV27 12 ASSLQGMSQPQH
- TRBJ2-7 TRBV27 13 ASSLTPGGPIEQY
- TRBJ1-2 TRBV28 10 ASSSTTGGYT
- TRBJ2-7 TRBV9 12 ASSVNPSSYEQY
- TRBJ2-3 TRBV11-2 12 ASSAPPHRDTQY
TRBD1 TRBJ2-2 TRBV5-1 14 ASSSIPGQGTGELF
- TRBJ2-2 TRBV5-1 12 ASSAEANTGELF
- TRBJ2-7 TRBV5-6 11 ASSSGSHYEQY
TRBD2 TRBJ2-7 TRBV27 12 ASSFTSGTYEQY
TRBD2 TRBJ2-3 TRBV9 14 ASSVLGTSGSDTQY
TRBD2 TRBJ2-1 TRBV7-2 13 ASSLDGRGVNEQF
- TRBJ1-1 TRBV10-3 11 ATYPGLNTEAF
TRBD2 TRBJ2-1 TRBV5-4 13 ASSPRSGIDNEQF
TRBD1 TRBJ1-5 TRBV6-5 13 ASSYSDRGNQPQH
TRBD1 TRBJ1-1 TRBV7-9 12 ASSTRQGFTEAF
- TRBJ2-2 TRBV14 13 ASSLTGTRNGELF
TRBD2 TRBJ2-7 TRBV11-2 15 ASSLRESLAGDHEQY
- TRBJ2-7 TRBV5-5 10 ASSLGGYEQY